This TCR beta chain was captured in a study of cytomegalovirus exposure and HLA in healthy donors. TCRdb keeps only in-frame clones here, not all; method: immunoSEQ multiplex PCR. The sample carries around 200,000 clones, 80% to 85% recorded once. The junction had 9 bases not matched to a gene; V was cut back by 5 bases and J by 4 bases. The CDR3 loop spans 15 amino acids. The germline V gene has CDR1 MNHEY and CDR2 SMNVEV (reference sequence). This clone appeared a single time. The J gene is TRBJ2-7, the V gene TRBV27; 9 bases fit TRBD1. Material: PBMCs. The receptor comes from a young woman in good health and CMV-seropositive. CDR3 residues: CASSASGQGKYEQYF. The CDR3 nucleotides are TGTGCCAGCAGTGCCTCCGGACAGGGGAAGTACGAGCAGTACTTC.